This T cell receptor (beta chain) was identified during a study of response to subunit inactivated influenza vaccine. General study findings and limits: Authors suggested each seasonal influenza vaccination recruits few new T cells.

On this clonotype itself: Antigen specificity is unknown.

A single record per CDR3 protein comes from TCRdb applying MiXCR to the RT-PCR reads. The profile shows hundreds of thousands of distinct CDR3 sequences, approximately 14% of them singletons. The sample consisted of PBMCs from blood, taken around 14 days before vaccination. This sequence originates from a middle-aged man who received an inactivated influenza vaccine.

CDR3 sequence: CASSLTGQANEQFF. As DNA, the CDR3 is TGTGCCAGCAGCCTGACAGGGCAGGCCAATGAGCAGTTCTTC. The chain combines TRBV4-2 with TRBJ2-1; 7 nucleotides line up with TRBD1. CDR1 and CDR2 (germline): LGHNA, YNFKEQ. J was trimmed by 6 bases and V by 4 bases; bases with no gene match: 6. The CDR3 is 14 amino acids.